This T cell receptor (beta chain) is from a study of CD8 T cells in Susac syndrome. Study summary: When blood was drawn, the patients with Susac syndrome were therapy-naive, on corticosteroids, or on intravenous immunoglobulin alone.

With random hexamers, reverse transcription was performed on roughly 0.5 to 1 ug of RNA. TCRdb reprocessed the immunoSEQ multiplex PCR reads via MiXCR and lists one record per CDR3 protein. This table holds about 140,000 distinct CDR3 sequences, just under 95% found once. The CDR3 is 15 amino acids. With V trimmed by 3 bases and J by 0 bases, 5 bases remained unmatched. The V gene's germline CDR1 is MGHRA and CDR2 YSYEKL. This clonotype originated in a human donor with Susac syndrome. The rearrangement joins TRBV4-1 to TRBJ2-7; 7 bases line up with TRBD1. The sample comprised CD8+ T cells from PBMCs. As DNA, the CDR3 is TGCGCCAGCAGCCACCCGACAGGGAGCTCCTACGAGCAGTACTTC. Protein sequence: CASSHPTGSSYEQYF.